The rows below give T cell receptor beta chains drawn from one sample of a study of T cell responses to AZD1222 COVID-19 vaccine. The table came from immunoSEQ multiplex PCR; TCRdb's copy has only in-frame clones and leaves some out. The table records 250,000 to 300,000 clones, around 93% of them present only once. The sample in question was peripheral blood, obtained 28 days after the second AZD1222 dose. Receptors originate from an adult who received the AZD1222 COVID-19 vaccine. CDR3s leave out the opening cysteine and the closing phenylalanine or tryptophan.

TRBV28	TRBJ1-1	ASSLGGGVGNTEAF
TRBV18	TRBJ1-1	ASSPRQDNTEAF
TRBV27	TRBJ2-7	ASSFTWTSGGHEQY
TRBV4-3	TRBJ1-3	ASSQDGGYSGNTIY
TRBV4-2	TRBJ2-1	ASSQGAGSYNEQF
TRBV20-1	TRBJ1-2	SAPDYGYT
TRBV2	TRBJ1-2	ASVNYGGYT
TRBV11-2	TRBJ1-2	ASSLFQGTGGYGYT
TRBV11-1	TRBJ2-7	ASSAGSEQY
TRBV21-1	TRBJ2-7	ASSKNGRWGFDYEQY
TRBV12-3/TRBV12-4	TRBJ2-5	ASTPTSKETQY
TRBV18	TRBJ1-5	ASSPQIGGRDQPQH
TRBV7-3	TRBJ1-5	ASSSGFGNQPQH
TRBV2	TRBJ2-3	ASSPRDTQY
TRBV28	TRBJ1-5	ASSLPQGPYQPQH
TRBV19	TRBJ2-2	ASSRPPGELF
TRBV7-9	TRBJ2-7	ASKHGRGEDYEQY
TRBV5-4	TRBJ2-3	ASSLGGLAGGSADTQY
TRBV2	TRBJ1-6	ASSSGGSTGNSPLH
TRBV27	TRBJ1-2	ASSLSDKGRPYGYT
TRBV7-2	TRBJ2-7	ASSLALSIHEQY
TRBV2	TRBJ2-3	ASSGGTSGGKLDTQY
TRBV4-1	TRBJ1-2	ASSQEVGGWSGYT
TRBV27	TRBJ2-3	ASSPKIAGGTDTQY
TRBV28	TRBJ2-7	ASRRADYEQY
TRBV7-2	TRBJ2-7	ASSLHFLGSLEQY
TRBV4-2	TRBJ1-5	ASSQEEGNQPQH
TRBV6-9	TRBJ1-4	ASKGQGTNEKLF
TRBV9	TRBJ2-1	ASSGEPGLAGDEQF
TRBV20-1	TRBJ1-1	SAPRGTEAF
TRBV27	TRBJ2-3	ASSLGGPQY
TRBV10-3	TRBJ2-5	AISGGSQETQY
TRBV12-3/TRBV12-4	TRBJ2-4	ASRSTGNIQY
TRBV6-4	TRBJ2-3	ASSERGSTDTQY
TRBV5-5	TRBJ2-7	ASSLGQYEQY
TRBV27	TRBJ2-1	ASSLAGYNEQF
TRBV4-3	TRBJ2-1	ASSQVASGVNEQF
TRBV6-5	TRBJ1-4	ASGEQGSHEKLF
TRBV18	TRBJ1-5	ASSLNSNQPQH
TRBV19	TRBJ2-2	ASSIKGPVLNTGELF
TRBV4-1	TRBJ2-3	ASSQDGASGARPDTQY
TRBV28	TRBJ1-2	ASSFQGFYGYT
TRBV2	TRBJ1-1	ASWMNTEAF
TRBV7-2	TRBJ2-3	ASSVGAGTDTQY
TRBV3-1/TRBV3-2	TRBJ2-2	ASRPLGVTGELF
TRBV10-2	TRBJ1-2	ASRPGQKVYGYT
TRBV6-6	TRBJ1-2	ASSQLRRDGPRRQNYGYT